The 17 T cell receptor beta chains below come from one sample, sequenced in a study of blood T cell repertoires in COVID-19. Sequencing was performed with immunoSEQ multiplex PCR; in TCRdb, only in-frame clones are kept and a portion is missing. The table has 150,000 to 200,000 clones, about 77% seen once; the top ten hold 17%. Sequencing was performed on PBMCs or T cells enriched from blood (not recorded which). These receptors all come from a woman between 50 and 59 years old with acute COVID-19.

This chain joins TRBV2 and TRBJ1-3; D is uncertain. The CDR3 is 14 residues long. With 3 bases removed from V and 1 base from J, the gap between germline ends came to 7 bases. Germline V gene data show CDR1 as SNHLY and CDR2 as FYNNEI. Written as DNA, the CDR3 is TGTGCCAGCAGTGACGGGTCATCTGGAAACACCATATATTTT. Translating gives CASSDGSSGNTIYF.

The rearrangement links TRBV19 to TRBJ1-2, with a weak D call TRBD1 (6 bases). This CDR3 contains 15 residues. The germline CDR1 and CDR2 sequences are LNHDA and SQIVND (reference sequence). Trimming pared 6 bases from V and 8 bases from J, leaving 22 bases between. The CDR3 nucleotides are TGTGCCAGTAGCCCGGCCGGGACATTTTTTGACGGCTACACCTTC. It encodes CASSPAGTFFDGYTF.

In DNA form, the CDR3 reads TGTGCCAGCAGCTCCTGGGTGGCGGGAGTAGCCAAAAACATTCAGTACTTC. This gives the protein CASSSWVAGVAKNIQYF. This chain links TRBV4-2 with TRBJ2-4, with 7 bases identical to TRBD2. The CDR3 sequence is 17 residues long. J was trimmed by 0 bases and V by 5 bases; bases with no gene match: 10. Germline CDR1 and CDR2: LGHNA and YNFKEQ.

The chain joins TRBV18 to TRBJ1-1; 8 nucleotides match TRBD1. Unmatched junction bases numbered 7, after V lost 0 bases and J lost 1 base. This CDR3 spans 17 amino acids. The germline gives CDR1 KGHSH, CDR2 LQKENI. CDR3 region: CASSPPVRGLSNTEAFF. The CDR3 DNA follows: TGTGCCAGCTCACCACCTGTCAGGGGGCTTTCGAACACTGAAGCTTTCTTT.

The rearrangement links TRBV5-1 to TRBJ1-3; the D gene is possibly TRBD1 (6 bases). The germline V gene encodes CDR1 SGHRS and CDR2 YFSETQ. This CDR3 contains 15 residues. V was cut by 4 bases and J by 1 base, with 12 bases left in between. The CDR3 DNA is TGCGCCAGCAGCCCCGTGACAGGTTCTGGAAACACCATATATTTT. This sequence encodes CASSPVTGSGNTIYF. Full variable domain (outside the CDR3, taken from reference TRBV5-1 and TRBJ1-3): KAGVTQTPRYLIKTRGQQVTLSCSPISGHRSVSWYQQTPGQGLQFLFEYFSETQRNKGNFPGRFSGRQFSNSRSEMNVSTLELGDSALYLCASSPVTGSGNTIYFGEGSWLTVV.

This clone was seen a handful of times. The chain combines TRBV7-2 with TRBJ2-5; TRBD2 aligns across 9 bases. CDR1 SGHTA and CDR2 FQGNSA come from the germline V gene. This CDR3 has 18 residues. V shed 2 bases, J shed 2 bases, and the junction held 12 bases outside the gene matches. The CDR3 bases are TGTGCCAGCAGCTTAAAGGCTCTCCTAGCGGGGAAACAAGAGACCCAGTACTTC. This encodes CASSLKALLAGKQETQYF.

The V call is TRBV11-2, the J call TRBJ1-5; TRBD1 aligns across 10 bases. Germline V gene lookup returns CDR1 SGHAT and CDR2 FQNNGV. Unmatched junction bases numbered 10, after V lost 5 bases and J lost 6 bases. The CDR3 runs to 16 residues. The DNA for the CDR3 is TGTGCCAGCAGCCCAGGGGGACAGGGGCGGCGTCAGCCCCAGCATTTT. Protein product: CASSPGGQGRRQPQHF.

The chain joins TRBV11-2 to TRBJ1-6; TRBD1 aligns across 7 bases. CDR3 size: 16 residues. V lost 5 bases, J lost 8 bases, and 12 bases stayed unmatched. Germline values: CDR1 SGHAT, CDR2 FQNNGV. CDR3 DNA sequence: TGTGCCAGCAGCCCCCGTCACTGGACAGGCTATTCACCCCTCCACTTT. Translation: CASSPRHWTGYSPLHF.

The V and J genes are TRBV6-5 and TRBJ2-6; tentatively, D is TRBD2 (5 bases). CDR1 and CDR2 (germline): MNHEY, SVGAGI. The CDR3 runs to 12 residues. CDR3 protein: CAAGSGANVLTF. The CDR3 DNA reads as TGTGCGGCGGGCTCTGGGGCCAACGTCCTGACTTTC.

The genes are TRBV7-2 and TRBJ1-5; perhaps TRBD1 as D (5 bases). Trimming took 5 bases from V and 0 from J, leaving 20 bases between them. CDR1 is SGHTA, CDR2 FQGNSA, per germline. The CDR3 is made up of 18 amino acids. CDR3 in amino acids: CASSPYARGTYSNQPQHF. The DNA of the CDR3 is TGTGCCAGCAGCCCTTATGCTCGGGGGACTTATAGCAATCAGCCCCAGCATTTT.

This rearrangement joins TRBV6-4 to TRBJ2-5, with 9 bases aligning to TRBD1. The CDR3 has 15 residues. The germline CDR1 and CDR2 sequences are MRHNA and SNTAGT. V lost 6 bases to trimming and J lost 6 bases; unmatched junction nucleotides: 11. CDR3 amino acids: CASSSGTGPVQTQYF. The CDR3 DNA sequence: TGTGCCAGCAGCTCTGGGACAGGGCCGGTTCAGACCCAGTACTTC.

The rearrangement uses TRBV19 and TRBJ1-2; D gene ambiguous. Germline V gene lookup returns CDR1 LNHDA and CDR2 SQIVND (reference sequence). There are 14 residues in the CDR3. V was trimmed by 6 bases and J by 1 base, leaving 12 bases between them. The CDR3 region is CASRAADYNYGYTF. CDR3 nucleotides: TGTGCCAGTAGGGCGGCAGACTATAACTATGGCTACACCTTC.

The CDR3 region is CASQGPNYGYTF. CDR3 sequence (DNA): TGTGCCAGCCAGGGGCCTAACTATGGCTACACCTTC. The chain couples TRBV6-5 to TRBJ1-2, with D possibly matching TRBD1 (6 bases). Trimming took 8 bases from V and 0 from J, leaving 7 bases between them. Germline V gene data show CDR1 as MNHEY and CDR2 as SVGAGI. The CDR3 extends over 12 amino acids.

This chain joins TRBV11-2 and TRBJ2-3; D perhaps matches TRBD2 (7 bases). Trimming cost V 5 bases and J 6 bases, with 15 bases left between them. Germline lookup yields CDR1 SGHAT and CDR2 FQNNGV. The CDR3 is made up of 14 amino acids. The CDR3 is CASSPHRGGDTQYF. The CDR3 DNA follows: TGTGCCAGCAGCCCTCATAGGGGGGGCGATACGCAGTATTTT.

V is TRBV7-8 and J is TRBJ2-1; TRBD2 aligns across 12 bases. CDR3 length equals 15 residues. V shed 5 bases and J 8 bases; nucleotides not matched to a gene: 7. Germline V gene data show CDR1 as SGHVS and CDR2 as FQNEAQ. The CDR3 region is CASSPTSGGKDEQFF. The DNA of the CDR3 is TGTGCCAGCAGCCCGACTAGCGGGGGAAAGGATGAGCAGTTCTTC. Combining the CDR3 with reference TRBV7-8 and TRBJ2-1 gives the whole variable domain GAGVSQSPRYKVAKRGQDVALRCDPISGHVSLFWYQQALGQGPEFLTYFQNEAQLDKSGLPSDRFFAERPEGSVSTLKIQRTQQEDSAVYLCASSPTSGGKDEQFFGPGTRLTVL.

This chain links TRBV6-6 with TRBJ1-4; no clear D gene. Looked up from germline, CDR1 is MNHNY and CDR2 is SVGAGI (reference sequence). The CDR3 totals 13 residues. The V end was cut by 6 bases, the J end by 5 bases, with 10 bases between. The DNA for the CDR3 is TGTGCCAGCAGCCCTCCCACAAATGAAAAACTGTTTTTT. Amino acids: CASSPPTNEKLFF.

This chain uses TRBV12-3 or TRBV12-4 with TRBJ1-5, with no clear D. V dropped 1 base and J dropped 7 bases, with 5 bases sitting between them. CDR3 length: 12 amino acids. This CDR3 reads CASSLGGQPQHF. The DNA of the CDR3 is TGTGCCAGCAGTTTAGGAGGGCAGCCCCAGCATTTT.